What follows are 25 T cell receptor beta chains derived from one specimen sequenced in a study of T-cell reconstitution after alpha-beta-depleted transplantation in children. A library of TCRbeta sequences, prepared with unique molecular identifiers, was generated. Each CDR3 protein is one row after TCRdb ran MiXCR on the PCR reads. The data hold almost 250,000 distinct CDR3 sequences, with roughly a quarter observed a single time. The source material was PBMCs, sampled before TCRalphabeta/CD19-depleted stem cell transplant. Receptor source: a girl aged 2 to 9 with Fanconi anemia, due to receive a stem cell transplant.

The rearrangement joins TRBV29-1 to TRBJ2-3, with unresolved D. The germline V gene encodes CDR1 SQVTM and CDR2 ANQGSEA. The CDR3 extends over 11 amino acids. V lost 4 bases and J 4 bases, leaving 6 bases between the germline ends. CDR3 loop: CSVVSPDTQYF. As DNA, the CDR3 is TGCAGCGTTGTCAGCCCAGATACGCAGTATTTT.

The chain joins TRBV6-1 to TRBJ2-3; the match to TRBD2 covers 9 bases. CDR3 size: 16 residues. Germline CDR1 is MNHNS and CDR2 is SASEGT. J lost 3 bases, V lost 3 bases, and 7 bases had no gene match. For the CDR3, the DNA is TGTGCCAGCAGTGAGGTAGCGGGAGTGTATACAGATACGCAGTATTTT. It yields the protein CASSEVAGVYTDTQYF.

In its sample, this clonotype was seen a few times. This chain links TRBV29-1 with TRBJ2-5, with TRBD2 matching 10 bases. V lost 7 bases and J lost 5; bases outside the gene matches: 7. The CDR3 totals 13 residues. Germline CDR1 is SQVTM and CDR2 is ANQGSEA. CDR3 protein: CSALAGAGETQYF. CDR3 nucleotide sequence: TGCAGCGCCCTAGCGGGAGCGGGGGAGACCCAGTACTTC. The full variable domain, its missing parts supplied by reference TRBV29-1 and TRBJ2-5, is SAVISQKPSRDICQRGTSLTIQCQVDSQVTMMFWYRQQPGQSLTLIATANQGSEATYESGFVIDKFPISRPNLTFSTLTVSNMSPEDSSIYLCSALAGAGETQYFGPGTRLLVL.

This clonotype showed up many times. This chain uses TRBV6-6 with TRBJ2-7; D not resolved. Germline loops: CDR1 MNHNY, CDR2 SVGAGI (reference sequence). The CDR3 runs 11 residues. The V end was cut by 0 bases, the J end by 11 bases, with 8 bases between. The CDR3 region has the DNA TGTGCCAGCAGTTACTCCCTAGATAAGTACTTC. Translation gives CASSYSLDKYF.

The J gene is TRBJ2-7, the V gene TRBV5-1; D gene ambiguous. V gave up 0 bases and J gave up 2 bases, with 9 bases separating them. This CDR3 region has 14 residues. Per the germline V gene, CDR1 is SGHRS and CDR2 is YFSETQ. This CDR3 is CASSLVVGTYEQYF. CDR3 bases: TGCGCCAGCAGCTTGGTAGTCGGCACCTACGAGCAGTACTTC.

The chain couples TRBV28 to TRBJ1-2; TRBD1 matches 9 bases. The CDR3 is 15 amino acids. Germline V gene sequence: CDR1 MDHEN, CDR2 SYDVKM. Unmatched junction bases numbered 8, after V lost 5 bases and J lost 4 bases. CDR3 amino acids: CASSRYGQGLYGYTF. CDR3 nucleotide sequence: TGTGCCAGCAGTCGCTACGGACAGGGGCTCTATGGCTACACCTTC.

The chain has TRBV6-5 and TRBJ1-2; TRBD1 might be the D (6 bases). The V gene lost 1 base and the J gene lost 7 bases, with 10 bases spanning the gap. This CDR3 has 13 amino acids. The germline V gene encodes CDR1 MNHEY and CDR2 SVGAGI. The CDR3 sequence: CASSYFPGAGYTF. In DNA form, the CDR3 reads TGTGCCAGCAGTTACTTTCCAGGGGCTGGCTACACCTTC.

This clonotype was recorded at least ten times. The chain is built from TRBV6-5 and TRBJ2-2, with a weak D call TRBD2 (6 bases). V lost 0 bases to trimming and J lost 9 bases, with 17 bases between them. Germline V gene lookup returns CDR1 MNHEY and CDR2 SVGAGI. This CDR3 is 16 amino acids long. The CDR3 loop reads CASSYSGGSGIWELFF. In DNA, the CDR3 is TGTGCCAGCAGTTACTCGGGAGGATCGGGGATCTGGGAGCTGTTTTTT.

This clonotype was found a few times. The CDR3 is CASSQPTYNEQFF. Written as DNA, the CDR3 is TGTGCCAGCAGCCAACCGACCTACAATGAGCAGTTCTTC. The rearrangement links TRBV4-2 to TRBJ2-1; D is unclear. Germline values: CDR1 LGHNA, CDR2 YNFKEQ. The V end lost 2 bases, the J end lost 2 bases, and 4 bases lay between the germline ends. The CDR3 covers 13 residues.

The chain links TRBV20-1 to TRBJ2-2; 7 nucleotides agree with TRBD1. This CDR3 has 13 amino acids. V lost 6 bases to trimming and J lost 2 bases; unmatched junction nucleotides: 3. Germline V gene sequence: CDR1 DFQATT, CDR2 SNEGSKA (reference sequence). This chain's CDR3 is CSAGTENTGELFF. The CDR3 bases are TGCAGTGCCGGGACAGAAAACACCGGGGAGCTGTTTTTT.

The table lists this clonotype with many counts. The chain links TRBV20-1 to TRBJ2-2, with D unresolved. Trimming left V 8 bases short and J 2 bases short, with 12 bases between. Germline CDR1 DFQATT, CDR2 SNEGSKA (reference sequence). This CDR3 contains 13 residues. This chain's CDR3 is CSFRQTNTGELFF. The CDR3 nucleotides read TGCAGTTTTCGGCAGACAAACACCGGGGAGCTGTTTTTT.

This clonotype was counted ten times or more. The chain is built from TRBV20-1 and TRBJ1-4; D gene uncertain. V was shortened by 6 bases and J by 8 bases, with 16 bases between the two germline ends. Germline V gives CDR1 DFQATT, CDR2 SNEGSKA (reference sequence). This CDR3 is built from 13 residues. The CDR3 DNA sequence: TGCAGTGCACGGACGGAATACGGGGAAAAACTGTTTTTT. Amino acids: CSARTEYGEKLFF.

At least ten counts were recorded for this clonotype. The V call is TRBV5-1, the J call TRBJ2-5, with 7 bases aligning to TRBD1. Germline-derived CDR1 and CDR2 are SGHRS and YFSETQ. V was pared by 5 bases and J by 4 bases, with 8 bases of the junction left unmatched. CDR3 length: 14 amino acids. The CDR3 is CASRQRGQGETQYF. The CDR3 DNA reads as TGCGCCAGCAGACAGAGGGGGCAAGGAGAGACCCAGTACTTC.

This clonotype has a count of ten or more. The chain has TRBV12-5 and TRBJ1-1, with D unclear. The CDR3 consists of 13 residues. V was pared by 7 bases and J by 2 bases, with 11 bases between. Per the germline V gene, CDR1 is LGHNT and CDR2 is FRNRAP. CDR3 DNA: TGTGCTAGTGCTATTTCGAGCAACACTGAAGCTTTCTTT. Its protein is CASAISSNTEAFF.

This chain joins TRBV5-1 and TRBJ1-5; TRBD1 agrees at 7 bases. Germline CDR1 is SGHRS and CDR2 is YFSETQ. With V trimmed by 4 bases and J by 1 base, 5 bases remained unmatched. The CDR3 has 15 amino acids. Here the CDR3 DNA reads TGCGCCAGCAGCACCACAGGGGAGAGCAATCAGCCCCAGCATTTT. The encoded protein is CASSTTGESNQPQHF.

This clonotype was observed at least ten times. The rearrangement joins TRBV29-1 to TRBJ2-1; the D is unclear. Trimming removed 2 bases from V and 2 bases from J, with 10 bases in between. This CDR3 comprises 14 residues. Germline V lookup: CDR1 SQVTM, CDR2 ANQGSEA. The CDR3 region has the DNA TGCAGCGTTGAAAGGGCGGCAGCCTACAATGAGCAGTTCTTC. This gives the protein CSVERAAAYNEQFF.

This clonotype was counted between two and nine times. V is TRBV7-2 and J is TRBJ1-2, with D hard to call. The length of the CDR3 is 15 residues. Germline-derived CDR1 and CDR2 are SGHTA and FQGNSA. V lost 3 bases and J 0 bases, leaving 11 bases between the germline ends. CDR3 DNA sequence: TGTGCCAGCAGCTTCGTTGGTATAGCTAACTATGGCTACACCTTC. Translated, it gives CASSFVGIANYGYTF.

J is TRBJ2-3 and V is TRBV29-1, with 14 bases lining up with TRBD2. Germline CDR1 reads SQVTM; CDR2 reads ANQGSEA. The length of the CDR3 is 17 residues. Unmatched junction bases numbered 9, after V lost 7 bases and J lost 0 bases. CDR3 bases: TGCAGCGCTTCGGGGACTAGCGGGGGAATGAGCACAGATACGCAGTATTTT. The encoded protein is CSASGTSGGMSTDTQYF.

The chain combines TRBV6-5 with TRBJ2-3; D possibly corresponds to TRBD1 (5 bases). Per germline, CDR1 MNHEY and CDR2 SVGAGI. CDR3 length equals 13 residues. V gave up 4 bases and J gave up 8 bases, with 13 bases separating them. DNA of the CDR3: TGTGCCAGCAGTTTCCGACAGTCCCCTACGCAGTATTTT. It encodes CASSFRQSPTQYF.

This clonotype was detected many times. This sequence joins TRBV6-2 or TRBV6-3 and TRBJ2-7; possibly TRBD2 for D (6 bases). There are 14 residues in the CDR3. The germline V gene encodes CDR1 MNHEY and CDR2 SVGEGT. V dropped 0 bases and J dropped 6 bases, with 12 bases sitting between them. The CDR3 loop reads CASSYSTGVSEQYF. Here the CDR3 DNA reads TGTGCCAGCAGTTACTCGACGGGAGTGAGCGAGCAGTACTTC.

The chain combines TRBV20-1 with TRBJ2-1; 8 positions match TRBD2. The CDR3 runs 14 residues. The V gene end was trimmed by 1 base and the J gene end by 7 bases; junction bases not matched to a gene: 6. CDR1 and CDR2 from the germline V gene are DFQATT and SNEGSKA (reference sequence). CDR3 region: CSARGGTSVNEQFF. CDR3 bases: TGCAGTGCTAGAGGAGGGACTAGTGTAAATGAGCAGTTCTTC.

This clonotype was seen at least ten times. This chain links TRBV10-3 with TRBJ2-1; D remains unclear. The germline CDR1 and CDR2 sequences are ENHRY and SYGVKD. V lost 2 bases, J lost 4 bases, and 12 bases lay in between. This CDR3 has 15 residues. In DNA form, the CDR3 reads TGTGCCATCAGTGAGCCCCTCCAGAAGTACAATGAGCAGTTCTTC. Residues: CAISEPLQKYNEQFF.

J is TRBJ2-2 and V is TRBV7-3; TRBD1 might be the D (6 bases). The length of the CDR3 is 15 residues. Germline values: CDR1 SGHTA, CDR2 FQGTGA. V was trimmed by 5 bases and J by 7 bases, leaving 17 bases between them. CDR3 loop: CASSPQGRLNGELFF. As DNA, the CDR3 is TGTGCCAGCAGCCCCCAGGGGCGATTGAACGGGGAGCTGTTTTTT. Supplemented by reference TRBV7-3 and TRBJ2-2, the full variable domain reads GAGVSQTPSNKVTEKGKYVELRCDPISGHTALYWYRQSLGQGPEFLIYFQGTGAADDSGLPNDRFFAVRPEGSVSTLKIQRTERGDSAVYLCASSPQGRLNGELFFGEGSRLTVL.

The DNA for the CDR3 is TGCAGCGTTGTCCCACTGACTAGCGGGGTCACAGATACGCAGTATTTT. It codes for CSVVPLTSGVTDTQYF. The chain uses TRBV29-1 and TRBJ2-3; 11 nucleotides line up with TRBD2. Germline CDR1 is SQVTM and CDR2 is ANQGSEA. After removal of 4 bases from V and 2 bases from J, the junction contained 8 bases not matched to a gene. CDR3 length: 16 residues.

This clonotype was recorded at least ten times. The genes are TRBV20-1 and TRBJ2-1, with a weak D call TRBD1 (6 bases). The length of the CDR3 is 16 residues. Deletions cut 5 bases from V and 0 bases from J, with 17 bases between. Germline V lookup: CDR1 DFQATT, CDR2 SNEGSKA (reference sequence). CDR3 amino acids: CSALPKQGLSYNEQFF. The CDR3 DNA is TGCAGTGCTCTACCAAAACAGGGCCTCTCCTACAATGAGCAGTTCTTC.